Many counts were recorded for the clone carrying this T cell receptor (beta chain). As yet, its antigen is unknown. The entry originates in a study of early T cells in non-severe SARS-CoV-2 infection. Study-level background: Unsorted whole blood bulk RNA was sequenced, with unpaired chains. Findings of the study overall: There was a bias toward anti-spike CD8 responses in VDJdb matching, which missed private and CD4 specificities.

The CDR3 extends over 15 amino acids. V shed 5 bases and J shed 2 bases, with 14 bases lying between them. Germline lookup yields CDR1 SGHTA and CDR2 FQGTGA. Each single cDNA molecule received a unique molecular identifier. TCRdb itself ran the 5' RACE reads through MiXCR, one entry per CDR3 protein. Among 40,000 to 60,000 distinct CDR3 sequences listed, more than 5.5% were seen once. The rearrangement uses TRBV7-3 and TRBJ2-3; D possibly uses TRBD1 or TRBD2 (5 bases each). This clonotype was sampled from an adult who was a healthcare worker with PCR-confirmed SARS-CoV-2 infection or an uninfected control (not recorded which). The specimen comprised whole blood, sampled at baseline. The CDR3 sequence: CASSPSGTFTDTQYF. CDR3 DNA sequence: TGTGCCAGCAGCCCTTCCGGGACCTTCACAGATACGCAGTATTTT.